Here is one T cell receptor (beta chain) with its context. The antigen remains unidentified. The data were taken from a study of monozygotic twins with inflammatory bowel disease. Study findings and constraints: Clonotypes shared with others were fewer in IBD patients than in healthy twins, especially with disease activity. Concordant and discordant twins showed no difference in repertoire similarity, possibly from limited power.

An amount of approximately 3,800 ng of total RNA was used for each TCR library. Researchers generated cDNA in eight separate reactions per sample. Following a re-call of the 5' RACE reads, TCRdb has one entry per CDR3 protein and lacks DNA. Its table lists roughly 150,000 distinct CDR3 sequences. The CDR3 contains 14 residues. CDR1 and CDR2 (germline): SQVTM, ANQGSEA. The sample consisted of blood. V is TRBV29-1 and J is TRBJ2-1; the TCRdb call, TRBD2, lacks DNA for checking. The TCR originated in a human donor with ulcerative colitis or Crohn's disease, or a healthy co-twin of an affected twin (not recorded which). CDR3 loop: CSVETSGSRSEQFF.